This T cell receptor (beta chain) was identified during a study of blood T cell repertoires in COVID-19. Study context: Samples taken during acute and convalescent COVID-19 were collected in the United States, Italy and Spain. Sources were T cells, B-cell-depleted T cells, or PBMCs; the material itself was cDNA or gDNA.

V was clipped by 0 bases and J by 1 base, with 9 bases between them. The CDR3 covers 15 residues. Germline lookup yields CDR1 MGHRA and CDR2 YSYEKL. Study processing details: Amplifying reference gene primers gave estimates of nucleated cell counts. Libraries were prepared by immunoSEQ multiplex PCR; TCRdb keeps only in-frame clonotypes and omits some of them. That table furnishes V, J and clone size, whereas the DNA furnished D and trimming. This table holds about 94,000 clones, 80% to 90% found once. The receptor was isolated from a woman older than 75 with acute or convalescent COVID-19. The chain employs TRBV4-1 and TRBJ1-1; D is uncertain. Material: peripheral blood. CDR3 region: CASSQDRGRNTEAFF. The CDR3, as DNA: TGCGCCAGCAGCCAAGATCGTGGCAGGAACACTGAAGCTTTCTTT.